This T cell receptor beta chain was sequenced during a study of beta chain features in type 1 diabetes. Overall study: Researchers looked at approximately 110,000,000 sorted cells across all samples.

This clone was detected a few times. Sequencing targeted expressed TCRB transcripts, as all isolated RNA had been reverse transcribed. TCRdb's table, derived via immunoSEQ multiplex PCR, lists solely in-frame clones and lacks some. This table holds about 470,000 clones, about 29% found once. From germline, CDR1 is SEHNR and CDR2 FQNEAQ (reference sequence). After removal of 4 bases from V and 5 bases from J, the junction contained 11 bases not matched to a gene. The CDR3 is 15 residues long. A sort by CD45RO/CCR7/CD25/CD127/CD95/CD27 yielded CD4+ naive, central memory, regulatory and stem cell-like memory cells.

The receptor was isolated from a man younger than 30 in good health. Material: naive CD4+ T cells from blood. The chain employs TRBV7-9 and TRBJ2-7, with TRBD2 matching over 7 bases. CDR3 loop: CASSWIRSRGDEQYF. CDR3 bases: TGTGCCAGCAGCTGGATCCGGTCCCGGGGGGACGAGCAGTACTTC.